This T cell receptor beta chain emerged from a study of T cell responses to AZD1222 COVID-19 vaccine. Study-wide points: The repertoires were collected only after the peak T cell response. Of spike-specific TCRs, nearly half reportedly target regions left unmutated in variants. Most donors were white British and more were female, and clonal diversity was possibly underestimated. Following two doses of AZD1222, Spike-specific TCR breadth and depth rose.

In the case of this clone: Its specificity is unknown.

Assay: immunoSEQ multiplex PCR; the TCRdb copy retains only in-frame clones and omits some. This table holds about 150,000 clones, about 85% found once. CDR1 is MNHEY, CDR2 SVGAGI, per germline. This CDR3 region has 13 residues. Deletions cut 6 bases from V and 3 bases from J, with 9 bases between. This chain connects TRBV6-5 to TRBJ1-5; tentative D call: TRBD1 (6 bases). Sequenced here: peripheral blood, sampled on day 0 of AZD1222 vaccination. The receptor comes from an adult in good health. This CDR3 reads CASRGHFNQPQHF. CDR3 DNA sequence: TGTGCCAGCAGGGGACACTTCAATCAGCCCCAGCATTTT.